This T cell receptor beta chain originates from a study of response to subunit inactivated influenza vaccine. V was pared by 3 bases and J by 5 bases, with 10 bases between. This CDR3 is built from 13 residues. This clonotype has only a few counts. TCRdb used MiXCR to reprocess the RT-PCR reads, holding one entry per CDR3 protein. The sample consists of around 750,000 distinct CDR3 sequences, over 20% of them appearing once. This chain connects TRBV12-3 or TRBV12-4 to TRBJ2-5, with D maybe TRBD2 (5 bases). This TCR came from a man aged 45-65 years who received an inactivated influenza vaccine. This specimen was PBMCs from blood, taken less than 6 days after vaccination. The CDR3 nucleotides read TGTGCCAGCAGTTTCGGACTCCGGGAGACCCAGTACTTC. Translating gives CASSFGLRETQYF.